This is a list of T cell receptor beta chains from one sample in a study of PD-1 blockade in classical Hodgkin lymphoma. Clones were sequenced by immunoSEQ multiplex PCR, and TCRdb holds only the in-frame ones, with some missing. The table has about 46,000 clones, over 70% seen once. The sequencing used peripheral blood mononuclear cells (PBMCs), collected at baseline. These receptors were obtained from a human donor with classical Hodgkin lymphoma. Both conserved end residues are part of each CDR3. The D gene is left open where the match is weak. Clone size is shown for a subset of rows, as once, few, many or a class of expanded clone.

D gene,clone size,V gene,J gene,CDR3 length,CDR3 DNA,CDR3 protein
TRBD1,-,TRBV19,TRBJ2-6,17,TGTGCCAGTAGCCCCTTGCAGGGACAGGCTGGGGCCAACGTCCTGACTTTC,CASSPLQGQAGANVLTF
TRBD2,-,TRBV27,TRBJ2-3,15,TGTGCCAGCAGTCTCGAGCGGGAGTGGGCAGATACGCAGTATTTT,CASSLEREWADTQYF
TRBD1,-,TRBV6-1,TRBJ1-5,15,TGTGCCAGCAGTGACCCCGACAGGGTGAATCAGCCCCAGCATTTT,CASSDPDRVNQPQHF
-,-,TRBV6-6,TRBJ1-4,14,TGTGCCAGCAGTTACCCACCTGAGAATGAAAAACTGTTTTTT,CASSYPPENEKLFF
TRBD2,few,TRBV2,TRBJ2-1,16,TGTGCCAGCAGTGATTTTATTGGACTAGCGGGAGATGAGCAGTTCTTC,CASSDFIGLAGDEQFF
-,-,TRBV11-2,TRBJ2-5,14,TGTGCCAGCAGCTTGGGGGGTACTGGAGAGACCCAGTACTTC,CASSLGGTGETQYF
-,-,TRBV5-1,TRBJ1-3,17,TGCGCCAGCAGCTTGGGGCCATACCGGTTCTCTGGAAACACCATATATTTT,CASSLGPYRFSGNTIYF
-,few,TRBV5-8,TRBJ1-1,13,TGTGCCAGCAGCTTGGTCGCGAACACTGAAGCTTTCTTT,CASSLVANTEAFF
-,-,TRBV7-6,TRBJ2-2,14,TGTGCCAGCTCATATCACGGGGACACCGGGGAGCTGTTTTTT,CASSYHGDTGELFF
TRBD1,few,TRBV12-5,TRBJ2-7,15,TGTGCTAGTGGTTTGGCTATCGGGACAGCCTACGAGCAGTACTTC,CASGLAIGTAYEQYF
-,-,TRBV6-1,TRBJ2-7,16,TGTGCCAGCAGTGACACACACGCCGGGGTTATCTACGAGCAGTACTTC,CASSDTHAGVIYEQYF
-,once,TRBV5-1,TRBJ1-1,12,TGCGCCAGCAGCCTTTTCGGCACTGAAGCTTTCTTT,CASSLFGTEAFF
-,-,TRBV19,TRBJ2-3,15,TGTGCCAGTAGTCCCCGGGCCAATGGCGCAGATACGCAGTATTTT,CASSPRANGADTQYF
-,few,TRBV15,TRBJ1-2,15,TGTGCCACCAGCAGAGGGTACCAAGAGGCGAAGGGCTACACCTTC,CATSRGYQEAKGYTF
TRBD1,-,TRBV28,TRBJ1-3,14,TGTGCCAGCATCCGGACAGGGACTGGAAACACCATATATTTT,CASIRTGTGNTIYF
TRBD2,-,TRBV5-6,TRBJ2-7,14,TGTGCCAGCAGCTTGAATAGCGGGGCCTACGAGCAGTACTTC,CASSLNSGAYEQYF
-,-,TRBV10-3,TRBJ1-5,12,TGTGCCGCCGGACAGATCAATCAGCCCCAGCATTTT,CAAGQINQPQHF
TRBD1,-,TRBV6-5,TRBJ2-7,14,TGTGCCAGCAGTTGGGAACAGGGGGCCTACGAGCAGTACTTC,CASSWEQGAYEQYF
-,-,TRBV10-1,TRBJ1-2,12,TGCGCCAGCAGCGATGGTGCCTATGGCTACACCTTC,CASSDGAYGYTF
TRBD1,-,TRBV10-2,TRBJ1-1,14,TGCGCCAGCATTTCGGACAGGCAGAGAACTGAAGCTTTCTTT,CASISDRQRTEAFF
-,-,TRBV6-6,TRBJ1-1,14,TGTGCCAGCAGTTACGAGGGGCTAAGCACTGAAGCTTTCTTT,CASSYEGLSTEAFF
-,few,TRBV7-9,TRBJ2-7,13,TGTGCCAGCAGCTTTAAGACAGATTACGAGCAGTACTTC,CASSFKTDYEQYF
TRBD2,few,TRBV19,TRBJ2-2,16,TGTGCCAGCACTACCACCCGACTAGCGGTCACCGGGGAGCTGTTTTTT,CASTTTRLAVTGELFF
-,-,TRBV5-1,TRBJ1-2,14,TGCGCCAGCAGCTCTACACAGGGAGGCTATGGCTACACCTTC,CASSSTQGGYGYTF
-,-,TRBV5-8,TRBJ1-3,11,TGTGCCAGCAGCCCCCTAAACACCATATATTTT,CASSPLNTIYF
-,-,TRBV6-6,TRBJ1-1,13,TGTGCCAGCAGTTACCCCGGGACGGGTGAAGCTTTCTTT,CASSYPGTGEAFF
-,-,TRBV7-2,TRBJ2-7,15,TGTGCCAGCAGCTTAGAGCCAGGTGCTCCCTACGAGCAGTACTTC,CASSLEPGAPYEQYF
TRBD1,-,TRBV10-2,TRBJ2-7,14,TGCGCCAGCGGGTCGGGACAGAACTCCTACGAGCAGTACTTC,CASGSGQNSYEQYF
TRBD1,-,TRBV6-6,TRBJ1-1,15,TGTGCCAGCAGTCCCCAGGGGGGCGGGAACACTGAAGCTTTCTTT,CASSPQGGGNTEAFF
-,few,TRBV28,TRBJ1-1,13,TGTGCCAGCAGTCCTGGCATGAACACTGAAGCTTTCTTT,CASSPGMNTEAFF
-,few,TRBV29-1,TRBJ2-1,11,TGCAGCGTCCGGATATACAATGAGCAGTTCTTC,CSVRIYNEQFF
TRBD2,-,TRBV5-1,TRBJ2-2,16,TGCGCCAGCAGGATTGGAAGCGGGGCGAACACCGGGGAGCTGTTTTTT,CASRIGSGANTGELFF
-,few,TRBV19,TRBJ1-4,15,TGTGCCAGTGCTCCTAGGAGGGGGAGTAATGAAAAACTGTTTTTT,CASAPRRGSNEKLFF
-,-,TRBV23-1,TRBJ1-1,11,TGCGCCAGCAGTCAATCGGATGAAGCTTTCTTT,CASSQSDEAFF
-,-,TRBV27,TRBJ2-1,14,TGTGCCAGCAGTACCGGACTCTCCTACAATGAGCAGTTCTTC,CASSTGLSYNEQFF
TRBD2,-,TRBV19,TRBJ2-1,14,TGTGCCTCTCGGGGGGGGGCCACCTACAATGAGCAGTTCTTC,CASRGGATYNEQFF
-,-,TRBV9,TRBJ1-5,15,TGTGCCAGCAGCGTAGATGTGGGGGGCAATCAGCCCCAGCATTTT,CASSVDVGGNQPQHF
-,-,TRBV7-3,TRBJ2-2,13,TGTGCCAGCAGCTTAAAGGAGGTTAAGGAGCTGTTTTTT,CASSLKEVKELFF
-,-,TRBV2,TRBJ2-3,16,TGTGCCAGCAGTGAGTTATCGGTACTACACACAGATACGCAGTATTTT,CASSELSVLHTDTQYF
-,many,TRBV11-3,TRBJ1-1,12,TGTGCCAGCAGCTTTGGGGGGGGTGAAGCTTTCTTT,CASSFGGGEAFF
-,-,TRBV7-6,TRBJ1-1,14,TGTGCCAGCAGCTTTCTCCTAGGGAACACTGAAGCTTTCTTT,CASSFLLGNTEAFF
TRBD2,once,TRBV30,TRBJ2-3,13,TGTGCGGTGCGGGGGGGGCCCACAGATACGCAGTATTTT,CAVRGGPTDTQYF
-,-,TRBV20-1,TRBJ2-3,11,TGCAGTGCCAGCAACACAGATACGCAGTATTTT,CSASNTDTQYF
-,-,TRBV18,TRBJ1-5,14,TGTGCCAGCTCACCACAAGGAGTGGATCAGCCCCAGCATTTT,CASSPQGVDQPQHF
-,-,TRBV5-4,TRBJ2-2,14,TGTGCCAGCAGCCCTGGGCCGCGGGGCGGGGAGCTGTTTTTT,CASSPGPRGGELFF
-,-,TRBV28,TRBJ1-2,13,TGTGCCAGCAGTTTAGGACAGAACTATGGCTACACCTTC,CASSLGQNYGYTF